This paragraph covers one T cell receptor beta chain sequence. This clonotype was detected ten times or more. The clone's antigen remains unknown. Per-nucleotide qualities are absent, and no much larger clonotype sits a single base away. The sample comes from a study of blood T cells in healthy people across ages (dated by TCRdb to between 2014 and 2017). Regarding the complete study: In model experiments, template switching captured roughly one uniquely barcoded TCR beta cDNA molecule for every two T cells. Age-related changes in TCR beta repertoire diversity were measured in the study by deep sequencing normalized with unique cDNA molecular identifiers. The donors were divided into four age groups: young (average approximately 17 years), middle-aged (over 35), aged (around 59) and long-lived (roughly 86). To avoid experimental bias, donors of different ages were spread randomly across the sequencing lanes. Using the same blood draw, the study looked at two additional independent replicas of 1 million unique cDNA reads for two donors, one aged 18 to 30 and the other aged 80 or older. What the study reported, not specific to this receptor: Because the CMV infection status of the donors was unknown, age-related changes in expanded clonotypes may potentially have been confounded. Observed TCR beta diversity per million T cells fell roughly linearly with age, and a significant reduction was already apparent by age about 36. The percentage of naive T cells measured by flow cytometry correlated strongly with observed TCR beta diversity. Estimates of total diversity based on one million sequenced T cells were regarded as lower bounds and as underestimates. Compared with the aged group, more naive CD4+ T cells, fewer expanded clones and increased TCR diversity were shown by the long-lived group, suggesting age selection. Since profiling was done on bulk unsorted PBMCs, naive and antigen-experienced compartments could not be conclusively compared.

Libraries were made using 5' RACE. The sequencer was an Illumina HiSeq 2500. A second PCR of roughly 7 to 11 cycles was performed with a sample-barcoded 5' primer and a J-beta primer mix. A unique molecular identifier was introduced onto each TCR beta cDNA molecule by a template-switch 5' adaptor carrying 12 random nucleotides. At least 2.5 million CDR3-containing paired-end reads were obtained from each sample. First-strand cDNA was synthesized from all RNA with the Mint cDNA synthesis kit, primed by a TRBC-specific oligonucleotide. Following uracil-DNA glycosylase treatment, all cDNA underwent a first 18-cycle PCR with the universal primers M1SS and BC2_uni_R. In the source study's methods: For normalization, 1 million high-quality reads were randomly selected from each sample, with every read carrying a distinct molecular identifier. Instead of being binned into consensus sequences, reads that shared molecular identifiers were thrown out. MiTCR, set to a Q25 quality threshold and the strictest error-elimination algorithm, was used for CDR3 identification, clonotype clustering and error correction. A nonparametric unseen species model using Euler transformation provided a lower-bound estimate of total TCR beta diversity. TCRdb reanalyzed the raw reads on its own, using fastp at Q25 for trimming and MiXCR for clone calling, and kept in-frame beta chains. Rows are combined by CDR3 protein, so each entry shows the most common genes and DNA. TCRdb assigned the V and J calls; the authors' analysis was not used. The sample contains 450,000 to 700,000 distinct CDR3 sequences, 27% of them found a single time. In total, the top ten clones hold 15% to 20% of the sample.

The donors were some 36 Caucasian individuals from Russia, aged about 6 to 95 years, who were systemically healthy. Each donor gave ten milliliters of peripheral blood, collected into EDTA-treated Vacutainer tubes. Ficoll-Paque density-gradient centrifugation was used to isolate PBMCs, with at least 6.5 million per sample. Total RNA, at least 6 micrograms per sample, was extracted from PBMCs with Trizol reagent. Naive CD45RAhigh/CD27high T cell percentages were measured by flow cytometry on a PBMC aliquot from every donor. The CDR3 holds 16 amino acids from the cysteine to the phenylalanine. Left in the record is the CDR3 DNA by itself, 48 bases read in frame from the first base. V is pruned by 0 bases and J by 14 bases, leaving 17 bases of the junction without a gene match. CDR1 and CDR2 (SGHTA, FQGNSA) derive from the germline V gene.

The receptor's source is a woman between 70 and 85 years old in good health. Sequenced material: blood. The chain is assembled from TRBV7-2 and TRBJ2-3; 7 bases in between match TRBD1. The DNA sequence is given as TGTGCCAGCAGCTTAGCAGGGGGCCCGTCAGGGGACAGATGGTATTTT. It is translated as CASSLAGGPSGDRWYF.